The 20 T cell receptor beta chains listed next were all sequenced from one sample in a study of glioma-infiltrating T cells (TCRdb year 2016). Sequencing was performed on an Illumina MiSeq. TCR alpha and beta CDR3 regions were amplified with the iRepertoire nested amplicon-rescue multiplex PCR (arm-PCR) platform from RNA. TCRdb took the public reads, trimmed them with fastp at Q25, ran MiXCR for clone calling and kept in-frame beta chains. Every CDR3 protein is listed once, alongside the most common genes and DNA of its rows. Present in this sample are some 90,000 distinct CDR3 sequences, 35% to 45% of which were seen just once. Roughly two fifths of the sample belongs to the ten largest clones. Sequenced sample: glioma tissue, nonneoplastic brain tissue, or PBMCs (not recorded which). These receptors were obtained from a human donor with low-grade glioma or glioblastoma, undergoing nonglioma brain surgery, or in good health (not recorded which).

This clonotype has at least ten counts. The chain couples TRBV7-6 to TRBJ2-7; no reliable D call. The CDR3 sequence is 13 residues long. Trimming pared 2 bases from V and 7 bases from J, leaving 12 bases between. CDR1 SGHVS and CDR2 FNYEAQ come from the germline V gene. CDR3 in amino acids: CASSLLVMSEQYF. The CDR3 DNA reads as TGTGCCAGCAGCTTACTGGTTATGTCAGAGCAGTACTTC.

This clonotype was picked up a small number of times. The V gene is TRBV20-1, the J gene TRBJ2-5; 10 positions match TRBD2. This CDR3 spans 12 amino acids. Germline V lookup: CDR1 DFQATT, CDR2 SNEGSKA (reference sequence). This chain's CDR3 is CRAGGRQETQYF. The CDR3 DNA follows: TGCAGAGCGGGGGGGCGCCAAGAGACCCAGTACTTC.

Worth noting for this clonotype: This may arise from a read error, as a much more abundant clone is one base away. The chain couples TRBV7-4 to TRBJ2-5; 7 nucleotides line up with TRBD1. The V and J ends lost 6 bases and 5 bases, in that order; junction bases with no gene match: 12. The CDR3 runs 15 residues. The germline V gene has CDR1 SGHVT and CDR2 SQSDAQ. The CDR3 region is CASRFPRQGSETQYF. In DNA form, the CDR3 reads TGTGCCAGCAGATTCCCGCGACAGGGATCGGAGACCCAGTACTTC.

This clonotype came up many times. The chain uses TRBV6-1 and TRBJ2-2; TRBD1 aligns across 8 bases. CDR1 is MNHNS, CDR2 SASEGT, per germline. V lost 5 bases and J lost 7; bases outside the gene matches: 3. The CDR3 runs 13 residues. Written as DNA, the CDR3 is TGTGCCAGCAGTTCCACAGGGGGCGGGGAGCTGTTTTTT. This encodes CASSSTGGGELFF.

This clonotype was seen more than once but under ten times. A much larger clone is a single base away; this may be a read error. This chain links TRBV27 with TRBJ2-6; 7 positions agree with TRBD1. The germline CDR1 and CDR2 sequences are MNHEY and SMNVEV (reference sequence). CDR3 length: 17 amino acids. The CDR3 nucleotides read TGTGCCAGCAGGTTAGGACAGGTTTATTCTGGGGCCAACGTCCAGACTTTC. Translating gives CASRLGQVYSGANVQTF.

Ten or more counts support this clonotype. V gene TRBV7-2 combines with J gene TRBJ1-1; D gene ambiguous. Germline CDR1 is SGHTA and CDR2 is FQGNSA. The germline V and J ends were trimmed by 1 base and 8 bases, with 11 bases remaining between them. This CDR3 spans 13 amino acids. The CDR3 region is CASSLDSSLEAFF. The CDR3 coding sequence is TGTGCCAGCAGCTTAGATTCCAGCCTAGAAGCTTTCTTT.

Concerning this clonotype itself: This may stem from a read error, because a much larger clone lies one nucleotide away. The chain couples TRBV11-2 to TRBJ2-7; 7 nucleotides align to TRBD1. Germline-derived CDR1 and CDR2 are SGHAT and FQNNGV. This CDR3 is built from 13 residues. In nucleotides, the CDR3 is TGTGCCAGCAACTTAGGACAGGTCTACGAGCAGTACTTC. As protein: CASNLGQVYEQYF.

To note about this clonotype: A much larger clone lies a single base off, so this may be a read error. In this CDR3 the conserved last residue, phenylalanine or tryptophan, is missing, so a read error is likely. The rearrangement links TRBV12-3 or TRBV12-4 to TRBJ2-3, with no clear D. V was pared by 2 bases and J by 6 bases, with 6 bases between. This CDR3 spans 12 amino acids. CDR3 loop: CASSLRGDTQYS. The DNA of the CDR3 is TGTGCCAGCAGTTTACGTGGGGATACGCAGTATTCT.

This clonotype was detected many times. The chain joins TRBV28 to TRBJ2-7; 7 nucleotides align to TRBD1. V lost 3 bases and J lost 4; bases outside the gene matches: 9. The CDR3 runs to 15 residues. CDR1 and CDR2 (germline): MDHEN, SYDVKM. The CDR3 loop reads CASSLDRPWKYEQYF. The CDR3 DNA reads as TGTGCCAGCAGTTTGGACAGGCCGTGGAAATACGAGCAGTACTTC.

The chain combines TRBV5-1 with TRBJ2-5; D is unresolved. The CDR3 length is 13 residues. V shed 2 bases and J shed 4 bases, with 9 bases lying between them. Germline V CDR1 and CDR2: SGHRS, YFSETQ. The CDR3 DNA reads as TGCGCCAGCAGCTTTTATGGGCGAGAGACCCAGTACTTC. This codes for CASSFYGRETQYF.

CDR3 residues: CATSRAGLARRRNNEQFF. Here the CDR3 DNA reads TGTGCCACCAGCAGAGCTGGACTAGCGCGAAGGCGTAACAATGAGCAGTTCTTC. The rearrangement uses TRBV15 and TRBJ2-1, with 9 bases aligning to TRBD2. Germline CDR1 LNHNV, CDR2 YYDKDF (reference sequence). Losses at the gene ends were 1 base for V and 5 bases for J; bases not matched to a gene: 12. The CDR3 is 18 amino acids.

This clonotype has at least ten counts. The chain couples TRBV2 to TRBJ1-3, with D possibly TRBD1 on 6 matching bases. From germline, CDR1 is SNHLY and CDR2 FYNNEI. This CDR3 spans 14 amino acids. Trimming left V 6 bases short and J 0 bases short, with 9 bases between. CDR3 nucleotides: TGTGCCAGCAGGCGGGACAACTCTGGAAACACCATATATTTT. Protein sequence: CASRRDNSGNTIYF.

A word on this clonotype: The junction shows a germline mismatch at one end, possibly a read error. The gene calls are TRBV15 and TRBJ2-2; possible D gene TRBD1, 6 bases. Germline-derived CDR1 and CDR2 are LNHNV and YYDKDF (reference sequence). This CDR3 has 14 amino acids. The CDR3 nucleotides are TGTGCCACCAGAAGGACAGCGAACACCGGGGAGCGGTTTTTT. It translates to CATRRTANTGERFF.

The chain carries TRBV15 and TRBJ2-1; D is perhaps TRBD2 (5 bases). Trimming pared 0 bases from V and 8 bases from J, leaving 23 bases between. Per germline, CDR1 LNHNV and CDR2 YYDKDF (reference sequence). The CDR3 runs to 18 residues. CDR3: CATSRDPYRGQYGDEQFF. Written as DNA, the CDR3 is TGTGCCACCAGCAGAGATCCGTACAGAGGGCAGTACGGGGATGAGCAGTTCTTC. Combining the CDR3 with reference TRBV15 and TRBJ2-1 gives the whole variable domain DAMVIQNPRYQVTQFGKPVTLSCSQTLNHNVMYWYQQKSSQAPKLLFHYYDKDFNNEADTPDNFQSRRPNTSFCFLDIRSPGLGDTAMYLCATSRDPYRGQYGDEQFFGPGTRLTVL.

The sample holds many counts of this clonotype. The chain carries TRBV11-2 and TRBJ2-5, with 10 bases aligning to TRBD2. CDR1 and CDR2 from the germline V gene are SGHAT and FQNNGV. This CDR3 spans 15 amino acids. The V segment lost 1 base and the J segment 4 bases; nucleotides outside the gene matches: 3. The DNA of the CDR3 is TGTGCCAGCAGCTTAGCTAGCGGGAGTGTAGAGACCCAGTACTTC. Translating it yields CASSLASGSVETQYF. Full variable domain (outside the CDR3, taken from reference TRBV11-2 and TRBJ2-5): EAGVAQSPRYKIIEKRQSVAFWCNPISGHATLYWYQQILGQGPKLLIQFQNNGVVDDSQLPKDRFSAERLKGVDSTLKIQPAKLEDSAVYLCASSLASGSVETQYFGPGTRLLVL.

As to this clonotype: A read error may explain this, as a much larger clone is one base away. In DNA, the CDR3 is TGTGCCATAAGCGAAGAGGCAGGGGGCTACACCGGGGAGCTGTTTTTT. Translation gives CAISEEAGGYTGELFF. The gene calls are TRBV2 and TRBJ2-2, with 8 bases aligning to TRBD1. Germline CDR1 is SNHLY and CDR2 is FYNNEI. V was pared by 10 bases and J by 3 bases, with 13 bases of the junction left unmatched. This CDR3 has 16 residues.

The rearrangement links TRBV20-1 to TRBJ1-1; maybe TRBD1 (6 bases). There are 14 residues in the CDR3. Deletions cut 5 bases from V and 5 bases from J, with 18 bases between. CDR1 and CDR2 from the germline V gene are DFQATT and SNEGSKA (reference sequence). CDR3 sequence reads: CSARNRVGSTEAFF. The CDR3 DNA follows: TGCAGTGCTCGCAACAGGGTCGGGAGTACTGAAGCTTTCTTT.

This clonotype was seen more than once but under ten times. A much larger clone sits a single nucleotide away, making a read error possible. This rearrangement joins TRBV19 to TRBJ2-1; D gene ambiguous. Germline assignment: CDR1 LNHDA and CDR2 SQIVND (reference sequence). V lost 3 bases to trimming and J lost 9 bases, with 12 bases between them. The CDR3 is made up of 13 amino acids. CDR3 in amino acids: CASSIVRGGEQFF. The CDR3 DNA sequence: TGTGCCAGTAGTATCGTGCGAGGTGGTGAGCAGTTCTTC.

This clonotype showed up many times. This chain links TRBV20-1 with TRBJ2-7, with 15 bases aligning to TRBD2. V lost 5 bases and J lost 3; bases outside the gene matches: 11. The germline V gene has CDR1 DFQATT and CDR2 SNEGSKA (reference sequence). This CDR3 is built from 17 residues. CDR3 sequence reads: CSAVPGLAGGPGYEQYF. As DNA, the CDR3 is TGCAGTGCTGTTCCAGGACTAGCGGGAGGGCCCGGCTACGAGCAGTACTTC.

CDR3: CASSQAGGDYGYTF. In DNA form, the CDR3 reads TGTGCCAGCAGCCAGGCGGGCGGCGACTATGGCTACACCTTC. This chain links TRBV5-4 with TRBJ1-2, with D hard to call. The CDR3 spans 14 residues. The germline gives CDR1 SGHNT, CDR2 YYREEE (reference sequence). V was cut by 4 bases and J by 3 bases, with 13 bases left in between.